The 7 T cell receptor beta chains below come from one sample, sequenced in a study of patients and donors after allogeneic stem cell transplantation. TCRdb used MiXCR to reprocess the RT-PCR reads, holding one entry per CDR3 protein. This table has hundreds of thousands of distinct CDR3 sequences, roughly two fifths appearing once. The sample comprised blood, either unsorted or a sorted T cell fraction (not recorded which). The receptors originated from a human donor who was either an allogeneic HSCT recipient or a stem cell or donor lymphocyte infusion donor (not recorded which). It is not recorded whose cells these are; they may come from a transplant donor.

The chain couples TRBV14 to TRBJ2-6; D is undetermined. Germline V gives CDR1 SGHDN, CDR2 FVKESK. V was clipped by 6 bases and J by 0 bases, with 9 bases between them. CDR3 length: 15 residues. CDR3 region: CASSPLGSGANVLTF. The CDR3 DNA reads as TGTGCCAGCAGTCCGCTCGGCTCTGGGGCCAACGTCCTGACTTTC.

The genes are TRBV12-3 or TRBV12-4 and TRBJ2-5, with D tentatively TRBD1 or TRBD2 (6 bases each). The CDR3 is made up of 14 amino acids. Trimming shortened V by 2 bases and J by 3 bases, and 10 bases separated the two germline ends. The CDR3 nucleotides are TGTGCCAGCAGTTTAAGGGGGGCAGAAGAGACCCAGTACTTC. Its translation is CASSLRGAEETQYF.

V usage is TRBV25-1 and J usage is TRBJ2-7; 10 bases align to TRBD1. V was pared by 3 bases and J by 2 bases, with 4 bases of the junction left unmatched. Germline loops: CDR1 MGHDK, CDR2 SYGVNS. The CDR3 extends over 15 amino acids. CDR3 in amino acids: CASSDPGQGTYEQYF. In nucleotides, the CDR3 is TGTGCCAGCAGTGATCCGGGACAGGGGACCTACGAGCAGTACTTC.

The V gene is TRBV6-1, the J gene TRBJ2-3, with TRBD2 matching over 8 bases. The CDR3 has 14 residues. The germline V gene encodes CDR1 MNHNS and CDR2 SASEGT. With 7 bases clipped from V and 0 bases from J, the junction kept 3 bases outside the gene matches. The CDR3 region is CASKRGTSTDTQYF. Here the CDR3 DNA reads TGTGCCAGCAAGCGGGGGACTAGCACAGATACGCAGTATTTT.

The chain's CDR3 is CASSLGTGVWNTEAFF. CDR3 sequence (DNA): TGTGCCAGCAGCTTGGGGACAGGGGTTTGGAACACTGAAGCTTTCTTT. The chain carries TRBV7-3 and TRBJ1-1, with 10 positions matching TRBD1. V trimming: 3 bases; J trimming: 1 base; junction bases outside the gene matches: 5. The V gene's germline CDR1 is SGHTA and CDR2 FQGTGA. The CDR3 has 16 residues. The full variable domain, its missing parts supplied by reference TRBV7-3 and TRBJ1-1, is GAGVSQTPSNKVTEKGKYVELRCDPISGHTALYWYRQSLGQGPEFLIYFQGTGAADDSGLPNDRFFAVRPEGSVSTLKIQRTERGDSAVYLCASSLGTGVWNTEAFFGQGTRLTVV.

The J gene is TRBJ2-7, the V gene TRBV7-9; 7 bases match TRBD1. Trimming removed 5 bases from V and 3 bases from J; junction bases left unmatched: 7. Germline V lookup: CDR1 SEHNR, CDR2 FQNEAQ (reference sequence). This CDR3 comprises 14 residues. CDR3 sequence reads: CASSLGTDYYEQYF. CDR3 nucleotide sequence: TGTGCCAGCAGCCTCGGGACAGATTACTACGAGCAGTACTTC.

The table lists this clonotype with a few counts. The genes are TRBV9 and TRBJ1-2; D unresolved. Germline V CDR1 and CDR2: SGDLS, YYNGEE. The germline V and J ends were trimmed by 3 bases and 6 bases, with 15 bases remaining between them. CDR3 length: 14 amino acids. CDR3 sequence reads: CASSAAQVPNGYTF. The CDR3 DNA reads TGTGCCAGCAGCGCCGCCCAAGTCCCAAATGGCTACACCTTC.